The clone carrying this TCR beta chain was found a few times. Method: immunoSEQ multiplex PCR; TCRdb's copy keeps in-frame clones and lacks some. The sample holds some 110,000 clones, 80% to 85% seen once. This sample is part of a study of blood T cell repertoires in COVID-19. Looked up from germline, CDR1 is MDHEN and CDR2 is SYDVKM. The V and J ends lost 1 base and 8 bases respectively, with 14 bases between them. The CDR3 is 14 residues long. The specimen was peripheral blood. The TCR was taken from a woman aged 80 or older with acute or convalescent COVID-19. The chain recombines TRBV28 with TRBJ1-2; D is possibly TRBD1 (5 bases). The CDR3 reads CASSLFGNGHGYTF. The CDR3 DNA follows: TGTGCCAGCAGTTTATTTGGGAATGGACACGGCTACACCTTC.